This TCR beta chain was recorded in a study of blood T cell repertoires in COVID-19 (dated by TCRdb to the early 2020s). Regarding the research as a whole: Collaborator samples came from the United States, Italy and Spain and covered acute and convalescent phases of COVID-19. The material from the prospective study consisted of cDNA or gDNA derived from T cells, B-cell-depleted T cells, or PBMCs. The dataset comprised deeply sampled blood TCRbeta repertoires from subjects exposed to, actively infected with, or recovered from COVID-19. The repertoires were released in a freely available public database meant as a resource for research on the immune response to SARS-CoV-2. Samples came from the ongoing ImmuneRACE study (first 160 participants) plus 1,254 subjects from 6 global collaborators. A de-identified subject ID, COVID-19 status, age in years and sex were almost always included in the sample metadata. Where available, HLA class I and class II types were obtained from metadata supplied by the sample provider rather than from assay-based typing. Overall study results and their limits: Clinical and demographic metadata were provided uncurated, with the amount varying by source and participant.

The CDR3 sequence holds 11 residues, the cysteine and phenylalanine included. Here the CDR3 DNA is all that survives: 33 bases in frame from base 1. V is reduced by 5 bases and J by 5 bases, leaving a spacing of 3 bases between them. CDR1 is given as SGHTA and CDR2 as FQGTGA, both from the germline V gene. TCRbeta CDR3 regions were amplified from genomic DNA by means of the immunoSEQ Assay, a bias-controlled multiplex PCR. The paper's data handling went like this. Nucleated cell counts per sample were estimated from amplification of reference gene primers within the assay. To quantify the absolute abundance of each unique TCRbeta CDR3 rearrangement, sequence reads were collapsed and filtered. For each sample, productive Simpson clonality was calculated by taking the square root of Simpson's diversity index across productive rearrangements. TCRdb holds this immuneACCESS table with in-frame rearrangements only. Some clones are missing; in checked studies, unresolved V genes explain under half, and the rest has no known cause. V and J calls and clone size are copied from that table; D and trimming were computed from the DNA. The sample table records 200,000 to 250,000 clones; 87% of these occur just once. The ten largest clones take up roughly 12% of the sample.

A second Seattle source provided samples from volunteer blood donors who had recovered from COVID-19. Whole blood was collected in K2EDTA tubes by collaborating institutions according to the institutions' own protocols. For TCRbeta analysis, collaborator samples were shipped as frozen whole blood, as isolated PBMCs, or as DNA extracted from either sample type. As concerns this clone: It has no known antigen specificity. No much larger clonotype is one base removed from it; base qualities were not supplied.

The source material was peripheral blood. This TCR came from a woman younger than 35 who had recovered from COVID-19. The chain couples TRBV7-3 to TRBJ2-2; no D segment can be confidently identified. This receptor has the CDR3 CASSHTGELFF. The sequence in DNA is TGTGCCAGCAGCCATACCGGGGAGCTGTTTTTT.